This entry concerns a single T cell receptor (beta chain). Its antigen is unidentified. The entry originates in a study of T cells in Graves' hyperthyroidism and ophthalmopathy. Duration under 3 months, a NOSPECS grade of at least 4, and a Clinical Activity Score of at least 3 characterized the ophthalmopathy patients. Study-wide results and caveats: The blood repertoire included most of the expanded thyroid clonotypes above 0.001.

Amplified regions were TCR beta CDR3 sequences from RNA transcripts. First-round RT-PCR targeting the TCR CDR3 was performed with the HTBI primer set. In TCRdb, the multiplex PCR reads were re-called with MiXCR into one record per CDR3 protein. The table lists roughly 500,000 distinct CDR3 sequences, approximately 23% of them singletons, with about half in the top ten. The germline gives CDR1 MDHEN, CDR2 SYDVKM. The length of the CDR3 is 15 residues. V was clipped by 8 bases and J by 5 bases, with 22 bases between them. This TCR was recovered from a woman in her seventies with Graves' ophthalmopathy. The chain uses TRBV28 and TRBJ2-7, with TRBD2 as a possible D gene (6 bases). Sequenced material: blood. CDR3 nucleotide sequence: TGTGCCAGCTCACTTAAGGGAGGAGTCGCGGACGAGCAGTACTTC. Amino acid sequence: CASSLKGGVADEQYF.